This T cell receptor (beta chain) was recovered during a study of CD8 T cells in ankylosing spondylitis. General study points: Within ankylosing spondylitis blood, a TCR beta motif made up of several highly homologous variants appeared to be characteristic.

As concerns this clonotype: Its cognate antigen is unknown.

The TCR beta libraries were generated through quantitative 5'-RACE incorporating molecular barcodes. In TCRdb, the 5' RACE reads were re-called with MiXCR into one record per CDR3 protein. This table has over 150,000 distinct CDR3 sequences, approximately 18% appearing once. Sequencing used blood, either unsorted or a sorted T cell fraction (not recorded which). The source of this sequence is a male donor aged 5 to 29 with ankylosing spondylitis or in good health (not recorded which).

DNA of the CDR3: TGTGCCTGGAGTTCCCCTAGCGGGATCATTGGTCATGAGCAGTTCTTC. Encoded protein: CAWSSPSGIIGHEQFF. V is TRBV30 and J is TRBJ2-1; TRBD2 matches 9 bases. The V and J ends lost 2 bases and 8 bases, in that order; junction bases with no gene match: 13. Germline CDR1 GTSNPN, CDR2 SVGIG (reference sequence). The CDR3 is made up of 16 amino acids. Full variable domain (remainder filled in from reference TRBV30 and TRBJ2-1): SQTIHQWPATLVQPVGSPLSLECTVEGTSNPNLYWYRQAAGRGLQLLFYSVGIGQISSEVPQNLSASRPQDRQFILSSKKLLLSDSGFYLCAWSSPSGIIGHEQFFGPGTRLTVL.